This TCR beta chain originates from a study of blood T cells in healthy people across ages. Findings and caveats of the study: Naive CD4+ cell counts and diversity both ran higher in long-lived than in aged donors. Donor CMV status was unknown, possibly confounding expanded clonotype changes. Age advanced and TCR beta diversity per million T cells fell, roughly linearly.

The germline V and J ends were trimmed by 5 bases and 2 bases, with 13 bases remaining between them. The length of the CDR3 is 15 residues. Germline CDR1 reads SGHVS; CDR2 reads FNYEAQ. With a J-beta primer mix and a sample-barcoded 5' primer, a second PCR ran about 7 to 12 cycles. TCRdb fed the 5' RACE reads into MiXCR, producing one record per CDR3 protein. The sample lists hundreds of thousands of distinct CDR3 sequences, roughly three fifths occurring once. As to this clonotype: The target antigen is unknown.

The receptor's source is a man aged 40-49 years in good health. The rearrangement joins TRBV7-6 to TRBJ2-1, with D possibly matching TRBD2 (5 bases). Input material: blood. In DNA form, the CDR3 reads TGTGCCAGCAGCCCAGACCATAGCGCCTACAATGAGCAGTTCTTC. It is translated as CASSPDHSAYNEQFF.